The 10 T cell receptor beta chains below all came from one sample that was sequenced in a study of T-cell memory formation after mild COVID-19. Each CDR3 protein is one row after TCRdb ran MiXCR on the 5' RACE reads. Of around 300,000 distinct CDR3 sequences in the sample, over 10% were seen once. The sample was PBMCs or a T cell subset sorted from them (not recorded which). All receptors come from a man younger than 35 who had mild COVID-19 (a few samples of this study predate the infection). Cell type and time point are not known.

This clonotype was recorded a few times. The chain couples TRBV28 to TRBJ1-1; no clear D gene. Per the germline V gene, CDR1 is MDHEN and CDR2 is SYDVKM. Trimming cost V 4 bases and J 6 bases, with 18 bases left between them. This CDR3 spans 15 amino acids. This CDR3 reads CASSSSASGISEAFF. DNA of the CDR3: TGTGCCAGCAGTTCCTCAGCTTCGGGGATATCTGAAGCTTTCTTT.

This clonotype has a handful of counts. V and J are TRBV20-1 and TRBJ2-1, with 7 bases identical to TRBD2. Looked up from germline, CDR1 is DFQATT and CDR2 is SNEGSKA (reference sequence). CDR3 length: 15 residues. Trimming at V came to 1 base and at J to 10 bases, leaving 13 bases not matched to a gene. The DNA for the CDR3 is TGCAGTGCTAGAGCCGTACTACTCTCGGGGGGAGAGCAGTTCTTC. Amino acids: CSARAVLLSGGEQFF.

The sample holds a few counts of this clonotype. The CDR3 is CASSAAGEGDEQYF. CDR3 coding DNA: TGTGCCAGCAGCGCGGCAGGGGAAGGGGACGAGCAGTACTTC. The chain carries TRBV7-6 and TRBJ2-7, with a possible D match to TRBD1 (6 bases). Germline V CDR1 and CDR2: SGHVS, FNYEAQ. This CDR3 is built from 14 residues. The V and J ends lost 5 bases and 5 bases respectively, with 16 bases between them.

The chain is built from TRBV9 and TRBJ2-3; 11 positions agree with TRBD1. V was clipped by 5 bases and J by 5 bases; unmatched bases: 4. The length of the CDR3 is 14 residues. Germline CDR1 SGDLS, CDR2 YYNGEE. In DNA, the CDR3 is TGTGCCAGCAGGGGACAGGGGGACGGAGATACGCAGTATTTT. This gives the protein CASRGQGDGDTQYF.

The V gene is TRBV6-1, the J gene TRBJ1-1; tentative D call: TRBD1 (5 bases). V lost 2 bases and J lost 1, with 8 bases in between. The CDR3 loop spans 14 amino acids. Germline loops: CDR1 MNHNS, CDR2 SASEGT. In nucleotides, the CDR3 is TGTGCCAGCAGTGAATTGGGACCGAACACTGAAGCTTTCTTT. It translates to CASSELGPNTEAFF.

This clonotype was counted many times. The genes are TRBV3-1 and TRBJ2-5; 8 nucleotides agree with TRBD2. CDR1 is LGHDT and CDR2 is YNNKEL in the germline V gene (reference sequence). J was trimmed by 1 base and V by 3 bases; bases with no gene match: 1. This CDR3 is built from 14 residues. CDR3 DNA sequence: TGTGCCAGCAGCCAGGGGACTAGCCAAGAGACCCAGTACTTC. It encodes CASSQGTSQETQYF.

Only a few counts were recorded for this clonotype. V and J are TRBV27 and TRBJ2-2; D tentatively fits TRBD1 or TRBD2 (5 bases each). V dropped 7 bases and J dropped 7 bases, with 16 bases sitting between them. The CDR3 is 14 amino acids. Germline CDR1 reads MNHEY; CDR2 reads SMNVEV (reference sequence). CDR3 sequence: CASKLGTLDGELFF. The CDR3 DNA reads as TGTGCCAGCAAGCTTGGGACCCTGGACGGGGAGCTGTTTTTT.

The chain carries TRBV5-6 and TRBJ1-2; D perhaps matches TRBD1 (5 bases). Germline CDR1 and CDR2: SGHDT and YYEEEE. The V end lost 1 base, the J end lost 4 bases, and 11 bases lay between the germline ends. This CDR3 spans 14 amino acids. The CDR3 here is CASSLQGASYGYTF. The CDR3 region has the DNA TGTGCCAGCAGCTTGCAGGGCGCCAGCTATGGCTACACCTTC.

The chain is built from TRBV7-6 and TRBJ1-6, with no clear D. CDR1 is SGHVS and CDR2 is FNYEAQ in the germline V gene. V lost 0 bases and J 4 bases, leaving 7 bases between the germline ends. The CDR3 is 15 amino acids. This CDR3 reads CASSLAREYNSPLHF. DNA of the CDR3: TGTGCCAGCAGCTTAGCAAGGGAGTATAATTCACCCCTCCACTTT.

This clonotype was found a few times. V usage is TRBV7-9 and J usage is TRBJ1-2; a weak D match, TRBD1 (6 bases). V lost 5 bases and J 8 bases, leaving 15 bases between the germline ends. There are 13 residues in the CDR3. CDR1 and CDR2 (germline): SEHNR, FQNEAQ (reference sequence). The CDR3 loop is CASSQPGAGGYTF. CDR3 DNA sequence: TGTGCCAGCAGCCAGCCAGGGGCCGGAGGCTACACCTTC.